This is a list of T cell receptor beta chains from one sample in a study of cytomegalovirus exposure and HLA in healthy donors. Produced via immunoSEQ multiplex PCR; TCRdb's table is partial and in-frame only. Of approximately 120,000 clones listed, 70% to 80% are singletons. Input material: PBMCs. The receptors were gathered from a man aged 35-49 years in good health and CMV-seronegative. Both conserved end residues are part of each CDR3. D genes are given only for firm matches. Size tells how often a clone was seen (once, few, many) or the class of an expanded clone, and some rows leave it out.

v_call: TRBV5-4
clone_size: NA
d_call: NA
j_call: TRBJ1-2
cdr3_nt: TGTGCCAGCAGCCCGACAGGCTATGGCTACACCTTC
cdr3_aa: CASSPTGYGYTF

v_call: TRBV9
clone_size: few
d_call: NA
j_call: TRBJ1-6
cdr3_nt: TGTGCCAGCAGCGTAGCTAACAGGGTGTCCTATAATTCACCCCTCCACTTT
cdr3_aa: CASSVANRVSYNSPLHF

v_call: TRBV7-2
clone_size: NA
d_call: NA
j_call: TRBJ2-7
cdr3_nt: TGTGCCAGCAGCCTCGGTCAGGGTAACTCCTACGAGCAGTACTTC
cdr3_aa: CASSLGQGNSYEQYF

v_call: TRBV9
clone_size: NA
d_call: TRBD2
j_call: TRBJ2-2
cdr3_nt: TGTGCCAGCAGCCGTAGCGGGGGGAACACCGGGGAGCTGTTTTTT
cdr3_aa: CASSRSGGNTGELFF

v_call: TRBV5-6
clone_size: NA
d_call: NA
j_call: TRBJ1-2
cdr3_nt: TGTGCCAGCAGCTTGGCCGGGTATGGTGACTATGGCTACACCTTC
cdr3_aa: CASSLAGYGDYGYTF

v_call: TRBV7-2
clone_size: NA
d_call: NA
j_call: TRBJ2-7
cdr3_nt: TGTGCCAGCAGCCTTGACAGACACAGCTCCTACGAGCAGTACTTC
cdr3_aa: CASSLDRHSSYEQYF

v_call: TRBV6-1
clone_size: NA
d_call: NA
j_call: TRBJ1-2
cdr3_nt: TGTGCCAGCAGTGGGCGGGGATCTAACTATGGCTACACCTTC
cdr3_aa: CASSGRGSNYGYTF

v_call: TRBV2
clone_size: NA
d_call: TRBD2
j_call: TRBJ2-5
cdr3_nt: TGTGCCAGCAGAGGGCGGGGGGGAGAGACCCAGTACTTC
cdr3_aa: CASRGRGGETQYF

v_call: TRBV5-1
clone_size: NA
d_call: TRBD1
j_call: TRBJ1-2
cdr3_nt: TGCGCCAGCAGCTTGGCGATACAGGGGTATGGCTACACCTTC
cdr3_aa: CASSLAIQGYGYTF

v_call: TRBV7-2
clone_size: NA
d_call: TRBD2
j_call: TRBJ2-6
cdr3_nt: TGTGCCAGCAGCTTCACGGGGGGGGAAGTCCTGACTTTC
cdr3_aa: CASSFTGGEVLTF

v_call: TRBV4-3
clone_size: NA
d_call: TRBD1
j_call: TRBJ2-6
cdr3_nt: TGCGCCAGCAGCCAAGATTGGACAGGGTCCGTGGGGGCCAACGTCCTGACTTTC
cdr3_aa: CASSQDWTGSVGANVLTF

v_call: TRBV30
clone_size: NA
d_call: TRBD1
j_call: TRBJ1-4
cdr3_nt: TGTGCCTGGACTCTTTCGGGACAGGGGCATTCAAAACTGTTTTTT
cdr3_aa: CAWTLSGQGHSKLFF

v_call: TRBV29-1
clone_size: NA
d_call: NA
j_call: TRBJ2-6
cdr3_nt: TGCAGCGTTGGTGGGATCCAGGGTACTGGGGCCAACGGCCTGACTTTC
cdr3_aa: CSVGGIQGTGANGLTF

v_call: TRBV27
clone_size: NA
d_call: NA
j_call: TRBJ1-5
cdr3_nt: TGTGCCAGCAGTTTACATAGCAATCAGCCCCAGCATTTT
cdr3_aa: CASSLHSNQPQHF

v_call: TRBV6-1
clone_size: NA
d_call: TRBD1
j_call: TRBJ2-1
cdr3_nt: TGTGCCAGCAGTGAGATGGACAGGGGCCCCTACAATGAGCAGTTCTTC
cdr3_aa: CASSEMDRGPYNEQFF

v_call: TRBV7-9
clone_size: NA
d_call: NA
j_call: TRBJ2-4
cdr3_nt: TGTGCCAGCAGCCGAGAACAGGGAAACATTCAGTACTTC
cdr3_aa: CASSREQGNIQYF

v_call: TRBV7-8
clone_size: once
d_call: NA
j_call: TRBJ1-4
cdr3_nt: TGTGCCAGCAGCTTCTCACAATTCGAGAGGGAAAAACTGTTTTTT
cdr3_aa: CASSFSQFEREKLFF

v_call: TRBV5-5
clone_size: NA
d_call: NA
j_call: TRBJ2-7
cdr3_nt: TGTGCCAGCAGCTTGATCCAGGGCCGCTACGGGCAGTACTTC
cdr3_aa: CASSLIQGRYGQYF

v_call: TRBV25-1
clone_size: few
d_call: NA
j_call: TRBJ2-1
cdr3_nt: TGTGCCAGCAGTGAAGAGTTGTCCTACAATGAGCAGTTCTTC
cdr3_aa: CASSEELSYNEQFF

v_call: TRBV7-3
clone_size: NA
d_call: TRBD1
j_call: TRBJ2-1
cdr3_nt: TGTGCCAGCAGCGCGCAGGGGGCATGGGACAATGAGCAGTTCTTC
cdr3_aa: CASSAQGAWDNEQFF

v_call: TRBV4-3
clone_size: NA
d_call: TRBD1
j_call: TRBJ1-4
cdr3_nt: TGCGCCAGCAGCCGCGGACAGGGTAATGAAAAACTGTTTTTT
cdr3_aa: CASSRGQGNEKLFF

v_call: TRBV15
clone_size: NA
d_call: TRBD2
j_call: TRBJ2-5
cdr3_nt: TGTGCCACCAGCAGAGATGGGGCGGGGGGGCAAGAGACCCAGTACTTC
cdr3_aa: CATSRDGAGGQETQYF

v_call: TRBV7-9
clone_size: NA
d_call: NA
j_call: TRBJ2-7
cdr3_nt: TGTGCCAGCAGCTTAGATGGGGGGTTGGTCGAGCAGTACTTC
cdr3_aa: CASSLDGGLVEQYF

v_call: TRBV6-6
clone_size: NA
d_call: TRBD1
j_call: TRBJ2-7
cdr3_nt: TGTGCCAGCAGTCTCGGGACAGGACCCTACGAGCAGTACTTC
cdr3_aa: CASSLGTGPYEQYF

v_call: TRBV7-9
clone_size: NA
d_call: TRBD1
j_call: TRBJ1-2
cdr3_nt: TGTGCCAGCAGCTTAGAATCCCTACAGGGGAGAGGCTACACCTTC
cdr3_aa: CASSLESLQGRGYTF

v_call: TRBV15
clone_size: once
d_call: NA
j_call: TRBJ1-2
cdr3_nt: TGTGCCACCAGCAGTGACAGTTATTATGGCTACACCTTC
cdr3_aa: CATSSDSYYGYTF